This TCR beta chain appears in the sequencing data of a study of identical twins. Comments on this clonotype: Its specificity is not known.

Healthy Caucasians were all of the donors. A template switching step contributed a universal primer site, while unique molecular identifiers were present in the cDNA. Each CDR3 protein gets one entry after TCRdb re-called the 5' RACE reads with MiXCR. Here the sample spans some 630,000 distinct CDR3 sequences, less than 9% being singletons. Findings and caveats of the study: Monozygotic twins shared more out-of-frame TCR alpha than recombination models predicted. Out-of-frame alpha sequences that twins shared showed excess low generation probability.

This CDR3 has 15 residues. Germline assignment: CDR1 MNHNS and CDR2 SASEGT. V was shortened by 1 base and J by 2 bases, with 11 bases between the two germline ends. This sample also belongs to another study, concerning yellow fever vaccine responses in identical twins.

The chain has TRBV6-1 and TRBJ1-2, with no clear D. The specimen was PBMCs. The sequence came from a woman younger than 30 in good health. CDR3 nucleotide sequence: TGTGCCAGCAGTGAAGTTTTCAATTCGAACTATGGCTACACCTTC. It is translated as CASSEVFNSNYGYTF.